Following are 19 T cell receptor beta chains from one sample sequenced in a study of cytomegalovirus exposure and HLA in healthy donors. This PCR relied on a set of 60 Vbeta primers and 13 Jbeta primers. Measured with immunoSEQ multiplex PCR; TCRdb has only the in-frame clones, and not every one. The table records 95,000 to 150,000 clones, roughly 75% of them present only once. The sequenced sample was PBMCs. Source of these receptors: a female donor in good health and CMV-seronegative.

This rearrangement joins TRBV2 to TRBJ2-1; D unresolved. CDR1 is SNHLY and CDR2 is FYNNEI in the germline V gene. There are 11 residues in the CDR3. V lost 4 bases, J lost 5 bases, and 3 bases lay in between. Here the CDR3 reads CASSVNNEQFF. CDR3 coding DNA: TGTGCCAGCAGTGTCAACAATGAGCAGTTCTTC.

The sample holds a few counts of this clone. The chain links TRBV27 to TRBJ2-5; 9 bases are a match to TRBD1. Germline lookup yields CDR1 MNHEY and CDR2 SMNVEV (reference sequence). Trimming cost V 6 bases and J 3 bases; bases outside gene matches: 5. The CDR3 is made up of 14 amino acids. This CDR3 is CASSQTGGKETQYF. CDR3 bases: TGTGCCAGCAGCCAGACAGGGGGGAAAGAGACCCAGTACTTC.

The genes are TRBV4-1 and TRBJ1-2; 7 positions match TRBD1. Losses at the gene ends were 5 bases for V and 4 bases for J; bases not matched to a gene: 7. Germline V CDR1 and CDR2: MGHRA, YSYEKL. CDR3 length: 14 amino acids. CDR3 DNA: TGCGCCAGCAGCGCGGTGGGACAGAGCTATGGCTACACCTTC. This gives the protein CASSAVGQSYGYTF.

This sequence joins TRBV7-3 and TRBJ1-1, with TRBD1 as a possible D gene (5 bases). Germline V gene lookup returns CDR1 SGHTA and CDR2 FQGTGA. V was clipped by 5 bases and J by 0 bases, with 7 bases between them. This CDR3 has 13 amino acids. The CDR3 here is CASSVTVNTEAFF. The CDR3 DNA reads TGTGCCAGCAGCGTGACAGTGAACACTGAAGCTTTCTTT.

The V call is TRBV13, the J call TRBJ2-7; 10 bases align to TRBD1. After removal of 5 bases from V and 0 bases from J, the junction contained 10 bases not matched to a gene. CDR3 length: 17 amino acids. Germline V gives CDR1 PRHDT, CDR2 FYEKMQ (reference sequence). The DNA for the CDR3 is TGTGCCAGCAGCAACCGCCAGACAGGGGGCTACTCCTACGAGCAGTACTTC. Translation gives CASSNRQTGGYSYEQYF.

The gene calls are TRBV5-1 and TRBJ2-7, with 9 bases matching TRBD1. The germline gives CDR1 SGHRS, CDR2 YFSETQ. CDR3 length: 14 residues. After removal of 5 bases from V and 6 bases from J, the junction contained 9 bases not matched to a gene. CDR3 region: CASRFDRGKGEQYF. The CDR3 nucleotides are TGCGCCAGCAGATTCGACAGGGGGAAAGGCGAGCAGTACTTC.

This chain links TRBV19 with TRBJ1-2; no clear D gene. Germline CDR1 and CDR2: LNHDA and SQIVND (reference sequence). V gave up 3 bases and J gave up 4 bases, with 12 bases separating them. This CDR3 is built from 14 residues. The CDR3 reads CASSIRRHGYGYTF. The CDR3 DNA reads TGTGCCAGTAGTATCAGGCGACACGGCTATGGCTACACCTTC.

V and J are TRBV28 and TRBJ2-4; 8 bases are shared with TRBD1. CDR1 MDHEN and CDR2 SYDVKM come from the germline V gene. This CDR3 has 16 residues. The V segment lost 6 bases and the J segment 0 bases; nucleotides outside the gene matches: 7. CDR3 sequence (DNA): TGTGCCAGCAGCCTCAGGGGGCCCCTAGCCAAAAACATTCAGTACTTC. Its protein is CASSLRGPLAKNIQYF.

The V gene is TRBV11-2, the J gene TRBJ1-5; 10 positions match TRBD1. Trimming took 4 bases from V and 6 from J; bases not matched to a gene: 6. Per the germline V gene, CDR1 is SGHAT and CDR2 is FQNNGV. This CDR3 contains 15 residues. The CDR3 region is CASSYGTGDIQPQHF. In DNA, the CDR3 is TGTGCCAGCAGCTACGGGACAGGGGACATTCAGCCCCAGCATTTT.

This clone has more than one count but fewer than ten. The rearrangement joins TRBV5-4 to TRBJ1-1, with TRBD1 matching 8 bases. Germline-derived CDR1 and CDR2 are SGHNT and YYREEE (reference sequence). The ends lost 2 bases at V and 0 bases at J; junction bases unmatched: 6. The CDR3 extends over 16 amino acids. The CDR3 DNA sequence: TGTGCCAGCAGCTTAACAGGGGGGGTAATGAACACTGAAGCTTTCTTT. This translates into CASSLTGGVMNTEAFF.

The chain uses TRBV9 and TRBJ2-1; maybe TRBD2 (5 bases). This CDR3 region has 16 residues. Germline CDR1 and CDR2: SGDLS and YYNGEE. Trimming stripped 4 bases from V and 3 bases from J, with 17 bases between. In nucleotides, the CDR3 is TGTGCCAGCAGCCCCGAGGGTGACCGCAGCTACAATGAGCAGTTCTTC. Its translation is CASSPEGDRSYNEQFF.

The chain combines TRBV9 with TRBJ1-4; D is unclear. CDR3 length: 15 residues. V was shortened by 4 bases and J by 8 bases, with 18 bases between the two germline ends. The germline V gene encodes CDR1 SGDLS and CDR2 YYNGEE. The CDR3 DNA reads TGTGCCAGCAGCCGCACCCCGAGGAAGGAAGAAAAACTGTTTTTT. Translation gives CASSRTPRKEEKLFF. Looking up the rest from reference TRBV9 and TRBJ1-4 gives the full variable domain: DSGVTQTPKHLITATGQRVTLRCSPRSGDLSVYWYQQSLDQGLQFLIQYYNGEERAKGNILERFSAQQFPDLHSELNLSSLELGDSALYFCASSRTPRKEEKLFFGSGTQLSVL.

The rearrangement uses TRBV21-1 and TRBJ2-7; the D call TRBD2 from the table was never checked on the DNA. TRBV21-1 is given as a pseudogene. The CDR3 totals 12 residues. DNA of the CDR3: TGTGCCAGCAGCAGCGTCTCCTACGAGCAGTACTTC. Amino acids: CASSSVSYEQYF.

The CDR3 DNA reads as TGCGCCAGCAGCTTTGGAGCAGGGGGGTACGAGCAGTACTTC. Its protein is CASSFGAGGYEQYF. The chain is built from TRBV5-1 and TRBJ2-7; D might be TRBD1 (7 bases). This CDR3 region has 14 residues. Germline assignment: CDR1 SGHRS and CDR2 YFSETQ. V lost 2 bases and J lost 4, with 13 bases in between.

The rearrangement joins TRBV5-1 to TRBJ2-7; 11 nucleotides match TRBD2. Looked up from germline, CDR1 is SGHRS and CDR2 is YFSETQ. Trimming removed 4 bases from V and 5 bases from J; junction bases left unmatched: 5. The length of the CDR3 is 14 residues. The CDR3 DNA reads as TGCGCCAGCAGCGCTCTAGCGGGAGGACACGAGCAGTACTTC. This sequence encodes CASSALAGGHEQYF.

The chain carries TRBV5-1 and TRBJ2-7; perhaps TRBD2 as D (6 bases). This CDR3 has 16 amino acids. Trimming removed 4 bases from V and 0 bases from J, with 17 bases in between. Germline CDR1 reads SGHRS; CDR2 reads YFSETQ. The CDR3 reads CASSVAVAASSYEQYF. CDR3 coding DNA: TGCGCCAGCAGCGTCGCGGTAGCGGCCAGCTCCTACGAGCAGTACTTC.

The chain recombines TRBV28 with TRBJ2-7; D perhaps matches TRBD2 (6 bases). The CDR3 has 14 residues. Trimming removed 3 bases from V and 4 bases from J, with 13 bases in between. CDR1 is MDHEN, CDR2 SYDVKM, per germline. The CDR3 here is CASSFGGIGYEQYF. CDR3 coding DNA: TGTGCCAGCAGTTTTGGGGGGATCGGGTACGAGCAGTACTTC.

The rearrangement links TRBV30 to TRBJ2-6; 7 bases are shared with TRBD1. V lost 5 bases and J lost 2; bases outside the gene matches: 6. The germline gives CDR1 GTSNPN, CDR2 SVGIG (reference sequence). This CDR3 region has 15 residues. The CDR3 sequence is CAWGNTGAGANVLTF. CDR3 bases: TGTGCCTGGGGGAATACAGGGGCTGGGGCCAACGTCCTGACTTTC.

The V and J genes are TRBV21-1 and TRBJ1-5. TRBV21-1 constitutes a pseudogene. The CDR3 spans 18 residues. Here the CDR3 DNA reads TGTGCCAGCGGAACCGAACCGGGGGGATATGGGGGCAATCAGCCCCAGCATTTT. Its translation is CASGTEPGGYGGNQPQHF.